The rows below give T cell receptor beta chains drawn from one sample of a study of blood T cell repertoires in COVID-19. Profiling relied on immunoSEQ multiplex PCR, and the TCRdb table lists in-frame clones only, not all of them. The data contain roughly 90,000 clones, 89% of them singletons. The sample consisted of peripheral blood. All receptors come from a woman aged 80 or over with active COVID-19. CDR3s include the opening cysteine and the closing phenylalanine or tryptophan. D genes are given only for firm matches. Not every row has a clone size; where given, it reads once, few, many or a size class.

abundance | j_gene | d_gene | v_gene | CDR3nt | CDR3aa
- | TRBJ2-7 | TRBD2 | TRBV10-1 | TGCGCCAGCAACCAACTAGCGGATAGCTCCTACGAGCAGTACTTC | CASNQLADSSYEQYF
- | TRBJ1-5 | TRBD1 | TRBV18 | TGTGCCAGCTCACGGGACAGGGTCGAGCCCCAGCATTTT | CASSRDRVEPQHF
- | TRBJ1-5 | TRBD1 | TRBV24-1 | TGTGCCACCAGTGACCATACAGGGGTTCAGCCCCAGCATTTT | CATSDHTGVQPQHF
- | TRBJ2-7 | - | TRBV30 | TGTGCCTGGAGTGGAGGGGGTCGGATATACGAGCAGTACTTC | CAWSGGGRIYEQYF
once | TRBJ2-3 | TRBD1 | TRBV15 | TGTGCCACCAGGAGGGCGGGACAGGCAAACACAGATACGCAGTATTTT | CATRRAGQANTDTQYF
- | TRBJ2-7 | TRBD1 | TRBV7-9 | TGTGCCAGCAGCGCCCGACAGGGGGGCGAGCAGTACTTC | CASSARQGGEQYF
- | TRBJ1-2 | TRBD1 | TRBV24-1 | TGTGCCACCAGTGATGGCCGGGACAGGGGGGAGAGCTCCTATGGCTACACCTTC | CATSDGRDRGESSYGYTF
- | TRBJ2-3 | TRBD1 | TRBV5-4 | TGTGCCAGCAGCTTCCGGGACAGGGCAGATACGCAGTATTTT | CASSFRDRADTQYF
- | TRBJ2-3 | - | TRBV5-1 | TGCGCCAGCACCCTAGCGCATCCAGCGGATACGCAGTATTTT | CASTLAHPADTQYF
- | TRBJ1-1 | TRBD1 | TRBV28 | TGTGCCAGCAGCACCGACAGGGGGGGTACTGAAGCTTTCTTT | CASSTDRGGTEAFF
many | TRBJ1-2 | - | TRBV14 | TGTGCCAGCAGCCAAGCACGAACAGGAGGCTACACCTTC | CASSQARTGGYTF
once | TRBJ1-4 | TRBD1 | TRBV2 | TGTGCCAGCAGGGGGACAGTCGCAACTAATGAAAAACTGTTTTTT | CASRGTVATNEKLFF
- | TRBJ2-1 | TRBD2 | TRBV28 | TGTGCCAGCAGCTACCACGCCCCTAGCGGGAGTTACAATGAGCAGTTCTTC | CASSYHAPSGSYNEQFF